Below are 23 T cell receptor beta chains sequenced from a single sample in a study of T cell responses to AZD1222 COVID-19 vaccine. The protocol was immunoSEQ multiplex PCR, while the TCRdb copy is restricted to in-frame clones and leaves out a portion. Found here are around 170,000 clones, roughly 88% of them singletons; the top ten hold roughly 0.99%. This sample comprised peripheral blood, obtained on day 0 of AZD1222 vaccination. These receptors were obtained from an adult in good health.

The chain couples TRBV5-6 to TRBJ1-1, with TRBD1 as a possible D gene (6 bases). The germline V and J ends were trimmed by 3 bases and 5 bases, with 11 bases remaining between them. Germline assignment: CDR1 SGHDT and CDR2 YYEEEE. CDR3 size: 13 residues. CDR3 sequence reads: CASSSQGWTEAFF. CDR3 nucleotides: TGTGCCAGCAGCTCACAGGGTTGGACTGAAGCTTTCTTT.

The chain uses TRBV27 and TRBJ2-7; 9 nucleotides agree with TRBD2. The length of the CDR3 is 16 residues. The ends lost 2 bases at V and 1 base at J; junction bases unmatched: 6. Germline V lookup: CDR1 MNHEY, CDR2 SMNVEV (reference sequence). Here the CDR3 DNA reads TGTGCCAGCAGTTTAACCGGGACTAGCCCATCCTACGAGCAGTACTTC. Translating gives CASSLTGTSPSYEQYF.

The chain has TRBV11-2 and TRBJ2-1; 7 nucleotides agree with TRBD1. The CDR3 runs 14 residues. The germline V gene has CDR1 SGHAT and CDR2 FQNNGV. With 4 bases clipped from V and 4 bases from J, the junction kept 4 bases outside the gene matches. CDR3 loop: CASSSRQGYNEQFF. The DNA for the CDR3 is TGTGCCAGCAGCTCACGACAGGGTTACAATGAGCAGTTCTTC.

The chain is built from TRBV20-1 and TRBJ2-5, with TRBD1 matching 7 bases. The CDR3 runs to 13 residues. CDR1 and CDR2 from the germline V gene are DFQATT and SNEGSKA (reference sequence). The junction had 2 bases not matched to a gene; V was cut back by 3 bases and J by 1 base. CDR3 sequence: CSASYRGQETQYF. The CDR3 DNA reads TGCAGTGCTAGTTACAGGGGCCAAGAGACCCAGTACTTC.

J is TRBJ1-1 and V is TRBV3-1 (or the pseudogene TRBV3-2); D is ambiguous. The germline V and J ends were trimmed by 2 bases and 0 bases, with 7 bases remaining between them. The CDR3 spans 14 residues. Germline lookup yields CDR1 LGHDT and CDR2 YNNKEL (reference sequence). CDR3 DNA sequence: TGTGCCAGCAGCCAAAACATTATGAACACTGAAGCTTTCTTT. This sequence encodes CASSQNIMNTEAFF.

The chain has TRBV25-1 and TRBJ1-6; D is possibly TRBD1 (5 bases). CDR1 is MGHDK and CDR2 is SYGVNS in the germline V gene. The germline V and J ends were trimmed by 0 bases and 7 bases, with 10 bases remaining between them. The CDR3 length is 15 residues. In DNA form, the CDR3 reads TGTGCCAGCAGTGAATATGGGGCGACGAATTCACCCCTCCACTTT. It is translated as CASSEYGATNSPLHF.

The chain links TRBV19 to TRBJ1-4, with TRBD1 matching 7 bases. The V segment lost 3 bases and the J segment 8 bases; nucleotides outside the gene matches: 6. CDR1 and CDR2 from the germline V gene are LNHDA and SQIVND (reference sequence). CDR3 size: 14 residues. The CDR3 coding sequence is TGTGCCAGTAGTATTAGGACAGGATCGGAAAAACTGTTTTTT. It specifies CASSIRTGSEKLFF.

V gene TRBV25-1 combines with J gene TRBJ2-5; TRBD2 aligns across 13 bases. This CDR3 has 16 residues. From germline, CDR1 is MGHDK and CDR2 SYGVNS. The J segment lost 0 bases and the V segment lost 4 bases, leaving 2 bases of the junction unmatched. The CDR3 nucleotides are TGTGCCAGCAGTGGGGGACTAGCGGGAAACCAAGAGACCCAGTACTTC. Translation: CASSGGLAGNQETQYF.

This chain links TRBV6-2 or TRBV6-3 with TRBJ1-6; 9 nucleotides match TRBD1. Trimming took 2 bases from V and 8 from J; bases not matched to a gene: 7. In germline, CDR1 is MNHEY, CDR2 SVGEGT. CDR3 length: 16 amino acids. In DNA form, the CDR3 reads TGTGCCAGCAGTTACATTCCGGGACAGGGAGATTCACCCCTCCACTTT. Its protein product is CASSYIPGQGDSPLHF.

CDR3 amino acids: CASSDRRLAEETQYF. CDR3 sequence (DNA): TGTGCCAGCAGTGACCGTCGACTAGCGGAAGAGACCCAGTACTTC. J is TRBJ2-5 and V is TRBV6-4; TRBD2 agrees at 9 bases. Trimming took 2 bases from V and 3 from J; bases not matched to a gene: 4. This CDR3 is built from 15 residues. CDR1 is MRHNA, CDR2 SNTAGT, per germline.

V is TRBV19 and J is TRBJ1-5; no reliable D call. Trimming stripped 6 bases from V and 5 bases from J, with 5 bases between. Germline lookup yields CDR1 LNHDA and CDR2 SQIVND (reference sequence). The CDR3 extends over 11 amino acids. The DNA for the CDR3 is TGTGCCAGTAGGCCCGATCAGCCCCAGCATTTT. Encoded protein: CASRPDQPQHF.

The chain joins TRBV7-9 to TRBJ2-7; 8 bases align to TRBD1. Germline-derived CDR1 and CDR2 are SEHNR and FQNEAQ (reference sequence). The trim removed 3 bases at V and 3 bases at J, leaving 7 bases unmatched. This CDR3 spans 15 amino acids. For the CDR3, the DNA is TGTGCCAGCAGCTTTTCTCAGGGGGCTCTCTACGAGCAGTACTTC. It yields the protein CASSFSQGALYEQYF.

This chain uses TRBV9 with TRBJ2-1; D is unresolved. CDR3 length equals 12 residues. Trimming pared 4 bases from V and 8 bases from J, leaving 10 bases between. CDR1 SGDLS and CDR2 YYNGEE come from the germline V gene. CDR3 amino acids: CASSTDSDEQFF. The CDR3 DNA is TGTGCCAGCAGCACCGATTCGGATGAGCAGTTCTTC.

This chain joins TRBV5-1 and TRBJ2-2; weak D call: TRBD2 (5 bases). Trimming cost V 4 bases and J 2 bases, with 12 bases left between them. The CDR3 consists of 15 residues. Germline loops: CDR1 SGHRS, CDR2 YFSETQ. The CDR3 spells CASSRQAANTGELFF. The CDR3 bases are TGCGCCAGCAGCAGACAAGCGGCAAACACCGGGGAGCTGTTTTTT.

The chain joins TRBV3-1 (or the pseudogene TRBV3-2) to TRBJ1-6; D uncertain. This CDR3 region has 15 residues. V gave up 0 bases and J gave up 7 bases, with 10 bases separating them. The V gene's germline CDR1 is LGHDT and CDR2 YNNKEL (reference sequence). CDR3 sequence (DNA): TGTGCCAGCAGCCAAGATGATGAGGACAATTCACCCCTCCACTTT. Its translation: CASSQDDEDNSPLHF.

This chain joins TRBV7-9 and TRBJ2-7; 8 nucleotides match TRBD1. The V gene's germline CDR1 is SEHNR and CDR2 FQNEAQ (reference sequence). The CDR3 spans 15 residues. Trimming cost V 5 bases and J 2 bases; bases outside gene matches: 8. The chain's CDR3 is CASSRTGQATYEQYF. In DNA form, the CDR3 reads TGTGCCAGCAGCCGGACGGGACAGGCTACCTACGAGCAGTACTTC.

The chain carries TRBV5-1 and TRBJ1-2; D not certain. From germline, CDR1 is SGHRS and CDR2 YFSETQ. The ends were cut back, 2 bases at V and 0 bases at J, with 8 bases in the middle. There are 14 residues in the CDR3. The CDR3 DNA sequence: TGCGCCAGCAGCTTCGGGGAGACTAACTATGGCTACACCTTC. As protein: CASSFGETNYGYTF.

The chain links TRBV5-1 to TRBJ2-2; TRBD1 is a possible D gene (5 bases). V was trimmed by 1 base and J by 1 base, leaving 5 bases between them. The CDR3 is made up of 14 amino acids. The V gene's germline CDR1 is SGHRS and CDR2 YFSETQ. The CDR3 DNA reads TGCGCCAGCAGCTTGACAGGGAACACCGGGGAGCTGTTTTTT. It yields the protein CASSLTGNTGELFF. The variable domain in full, with the rest retrieved from reference TRBV5-1 and TRBJ2-2, is KAGVTQTPRYLIKTRGQQVTLSCSPISGHRSVSWYQQTPGQGLQFLFEYFSETQRNKGNFPGRFSGRQFSNSRSEMNVSTLELGDSALYLCASSLTGNTGELFFGEGSRLTVL.

V is TRBV29-1 and J is TRBJ1-1; D ambiguous. This CDR3 contains 15 residues. Between the trimmed V and J ends, which lost 4 bases and 2 bases, there was a span of 17 bases. The germline V gene has CDR1 SQVTM and CDR2 ANQGSEA. CDR3: CSVGSATPFNTEAFF. The CDR3 coding sequence is TGCAGCGTTGGGTCGGCGACACCCTTTAACACTGAAGCTTTCTTT.

The chain carries TRBV10-2 and TRBJ1-5; weak D call: TRBD1 (6 bases). CDR3 size: 12 residues. V was shortened by 6 bases and J by 7 bases, with 10 bases between the two germline ends. The V gene's germline CDR1 is WSHSY and CDR2 SAAADI. CDR3 DNA: TGCGCCAGCAGAACAGGGTTGCAGCCCCAGCATTTT. Protein: CASRTGLQPQHF.

The V and J genes are TRBV18 and TRBJ1-2; 7 bases map to TRBD1. This CDR3 comprises 13 residues. Germline loops: CDR1 KGHSH, CDR2 LQKENI. Trimming removed 3 bases from V and 10 bases from J; junction bases left unmatched: 8. The CDR3 DNA reads as TGTGCCAGCTCACCTGAACGACAGGGCCCCTACACCTTC. Encoded protein: CASSPERQGPYTF.

The chain has TRBV7-2 and TRBJ1-3; no clear D. The CDR3 is 14 amino acids. CDR1 is SGHTA and CDR2 is FQGNSA in the germline V gene. V was pared by 2 bases and J by 4 bases, with 9 bases between. CDR3 nucleotide sequence: TGTGCCAGCAGCTTACGGCCAGGAGGAAACACCATATATTTT. It translates to CASSLRPGGNTIYF.

The CDR3 region has the DNA TGTGCCAGCAGTGGGACAGGGATGAACACTGAAGCTTTCTTT. Its translation: CASSGTGMNTEAFF. The chain has TRBV2 and TRBJ1-1, with TRBD1 identical over 8 bases. Germline CDR1 SNHLY, CDR2 FYNNEI. The CDR3 has 14 residues. With 4 bases clipped from V and 0 bases from J, the junction kept 1 base outside the gene matches.